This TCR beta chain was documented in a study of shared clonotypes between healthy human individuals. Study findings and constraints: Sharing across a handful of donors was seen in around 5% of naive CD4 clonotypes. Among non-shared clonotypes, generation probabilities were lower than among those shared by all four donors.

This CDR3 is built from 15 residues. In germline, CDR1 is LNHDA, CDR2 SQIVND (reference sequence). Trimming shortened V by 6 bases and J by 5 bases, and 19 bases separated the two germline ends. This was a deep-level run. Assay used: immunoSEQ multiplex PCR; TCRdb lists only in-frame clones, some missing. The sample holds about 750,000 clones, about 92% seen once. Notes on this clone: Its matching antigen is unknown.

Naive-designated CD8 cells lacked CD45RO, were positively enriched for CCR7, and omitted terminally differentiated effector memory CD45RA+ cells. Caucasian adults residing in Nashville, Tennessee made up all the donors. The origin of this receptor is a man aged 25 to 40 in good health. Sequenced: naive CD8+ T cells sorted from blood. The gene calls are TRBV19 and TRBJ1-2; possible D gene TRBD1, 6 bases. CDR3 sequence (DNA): TGTGCCAGTAGCACGCCAGGGGTAGGTCTATATGGCTACACCTTC. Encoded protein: CASSTPGVGLYGYTF.